This TCR beta chain emerged from a study of cytomegalovirus exposure and HLA in healthy donors. Notes on the study in general: A missense variant in DCLRE1C was later tied to TCR beta V- and J-gene trimming. Presence/absence results assume similar sequencing depth per donor, which may not hold. For most TCR beta V segments, an earlier analysis put the productive rate at about 87% or about 30% of the time. TCR beta sequences reportedly predicted most subjects' HLA-A and HLA-B alleles accurately.

To note about this clone: Its antigen is as yet unknown.

The PCR was carried out with 60 Vbeta primers and 13 Jbeta primers. Generated by immunoSEQ multiplex PCR, the TCRdb table keeps only in-frame clones and is missing some. The sample includes under 200,000 clones, roughly 82% of them seen just once. Germline CDR1 reads SEHNR; CDR2 reads FQNEAQ (reference sequence). The CDR3 length is 15 residues. The V end was cut by 5 bases, the J end by 1 base, with 14 bases between. Sequences were obtained from PBMCs. The genes are TRBV7-9 and TRBJ2-5, with D perhaps TRBD2 (6 bases). The TCR sequence derives from a woman aged 50 to 60 in good health and CMV-seronegative. The CDR3 loop is CASSHRRDFQETQYF. CDR3 nucleotides: TGTGCCAGCAGCCACCGACGGGACTTCCAAGAGACCCAGTACTTC.